A single TCR beta chain is shown here with its context. Its target is unknown. Findings of the study overall: Tumor memory CD4+ T cell TCR gene usage clustered with blood and lymph node memory CD4+ cells and lymph node naive CD4+ cells. Larger-cohort validation covered only one TCR beta V-J rearrangement. Greatest tumor Treg TCR overlap was with tumor naive CD4+ cells.

This CDR3 comprises 13 residues. The V end was cut by 0 bases, the J end by 9 bases, with 12 bases between. The germline V gene has CDR1 SGHRS and CDR2 YFSETQ. After constant-region reverse-primer amplification, full-length variable regions underwent semi-nested PCR with Nested Universal Primer A. TCRdb re-called the 5' RACE reads through MiXCR, storing one row per CDR3 protein. The table includes about 54,000 distinct CDR3 sequences, over 15% detected once. The sequencing sample was made of naive CD4+ T cells sorted from blood. As for subset: naive CD4+ T cells, CD4+CD45RA+CD25-. The sequence came from a female donor with breast cancer. J is TRBJ2-5 and V is TRBV5-1; perhaps D is TRBD1 or TRBD2 (5 bases each). DNA for the CDR3: TGCGCCAGCAGCTTGGGGGACCGAGGTTCCCAGTACTTC. This translates into CASSLGDRGSQYF. Drawing the rest from reference TRBV5-1 and TRBJ2-5, the complete variable domain is KAGVTQTPRYLIKTRGQQVTLSCSPISGHRSVSWYQQTPGQGLQFLFEYFSETQRNKGNFPGRFSGRQFSNSRSEMNVSTLELGDSALYLCASSLGDRGSQYFGPGTRLLVL.